These 16 T cell receptor beta chains originate from one sample sequenced in a study of T cells in Graves' hyperthyroidism and ophthalmopathy. RNA transcripts gave rise to amplified TCR beta CDR3 regions. First-round RT-PCR of the TCR CDR3 relied on the HTBI primer set. From the multiplex PCR reads, TCRdb called clonotypes with MiXCR, one entry per CDR3 protein. The sample has some 490,000 distinct CDR3 sequences; about 16% are singletons. The sequenced sample consisted of blood. The source of these receptors is a young woman with Graves' ophthalmopathy.

The sample holds many counts of this clonotype. The CDR3: CASSFGQGAANIQYF. The CDR3 DNA reads TGTGCCAGCAGTTTCGGACAGGGTGCGGCAAACATTCAGTACTTC. The V gene is TRBV28, the J gene TRBJ2-4; 8 positions match TRBD1. This CDR3 is built from 15 residues. CDR1 is MDHEN, CDR2 SYDVKM, per germline. After removal of 3 bases from V and 6 bases from J, the junction contained 7 bases not matched to a gene.

This clonotype has a handful of counts. The CDR3: CASSEAVTGIGGYTF. For the CDR3, the DNA is TGTGCCAGCAGTGAAGCGGTGACAGGGATTGGGGGCTACACCTTC. The chain recombines TRBV6-1 with TRBJ1-2, with TRBD1 identical over 7 bases. The V gene end was trimmed by 0 bases and the J gene end by 8 bases; junction bases not matched to a gene: 9. The V gene's germline CDR1 is MNHNS and CDR2 SASEGT. This CDR3 is built from 15 residues.

The chain links TRBV28 to TRBJ2-7; no reliable D call. The germline V gene has CDR1 MDHEN and CDR2 SYDVKM. Between the trimmed V and J ends, which lost 8 bases and 1 base, there was a span of 3 bases. CDR3 size: 10 residues. CDR3 bases: TGTGCCAGCCGGTCCTACGAGCAGTACTTC. This translates into CASRSYEQYF.

The CDR3 reads CSAPPTRSTDTQYF. DNA for the CDR3: TGCAGTGCTCCACCGACACGGAGCACAGATACGCAGTATTTT. The gene calls are TRBV20-1 and TRBJ2-3; no firm D call. CDR1 and CDR2 (germline): DFQATT, SNEGSKA (reference sequence). The CDR3 consists of 14 residues. The ends were cut back, 5 bases at V and 0 bases at J, with 12 bases in the middle.

This chain links TRBV4-2 with TRBJ2-5; maybe TRBD2 (6 bases). The CDR3 runs to 15 residues. The V end lost 1 base, the J end lost 3 bases, and 12 bases lay between the germline ends. The V gene's germline CDR1 is LGHNA and CDR2 YNFKEQ. The CDR3 is CASSQGLRGEETQYF. CDR3 bases: TGTGCCAGCAGCCAAGGTCTGCGGGGCGAAGAGACCCAGTACTTC.

This clonotype was seen more than once but under ten times. This chain joins TRBV20-1 and TRBJ1-2; D uncertain. CDR3 length: 11 amino acids. Trimming cost V 6 bases and J 8 bases, with 13 bases left between them. The germline V gene has CDR1 DFQATT and CDR2 SNEGSKA (reference sequence). The CDR3 loop reads CSAGRSGGYTF. The DNA for the CDR3 is TGCAGTGCCGGACGGTCGGGCGGCTACACCTTC.

The gene calls are TRBV7-9 and TRBJ2-7, with D perhaps matching TRBD1 (6 bases). The length of the CDR3 is 12 residues. CDR1 and CDR2 from the germline V gene are SEHNR and FQNEAQ (reference sequence). V was shortened by 11 bases and J by 5 bases, with 16 bases between the two germline ends. Written as DNA, the CDR3 is TGTGCCGGGTCCACAGGGAGTCACGAGCAGTACTTC. This codes for CAGSTGSHEQYF.

This clonotype was observed a few times. The rearrangement uses TRBV7-6 and TRBJ2-7; 7 bases agree with TRBD1. The CDR3 runs 14 residues. Germline values: CDR1 SGHVS, CDR2 FNYEAQ. Trimming took 4 bases from V and 2 from J; bases not matched to a gene: 5. The CDR3 spells CASSSGTEAYEQYF. The CDR3 nucleotides are TGTGCCAGCAGCTCCGGGACAGAAGCCTACGAGCAGTACTTC.

In this sample, this clonotype turned up many times. The chain recombines TRBV2 with TRBJ2-4; D is possibly TRBD1 (6 bases). V lost 4 bases and J lost 9, with 13 bases in between. This CDR3 comprises 13 residues. CDR1 and CDR2 (germline): SNHLY, FYNNEI. CDR3 DNA: TGTGCCAGCAGTGCCGGGACACCCAGCATTCAGTACTTC. Protein: CASSAGTPSIQYF.

This chain joins TRBV14 and TRBJ2-7; D is tentatively TRBD1 or TRBD2 (5 bases each). This CDR3 comprises 14 residues. CDR1 is SGHDN and CDR2 is FVKESK in the germline V gene. V lost 1 base and J 5 bases, leaving 12 bases between the germline ends. CDR3 amino acids: CASSQVWGFNEQYF. CDR3 DNA sequence: TGTGCCAGCAGCCAAGTTTGGGGGTTCAACGAGCAGTACTTC.

V usage is TRBV20-1 and J usage is TRBJ2-1; D is uncertain. The CDR3 runs to 10 residues. V gave up 5 bases and J gave up 9 bases, with 8 bases separating them. Looked up from germline, CDR1 is DFQATT and CDR2 is SNEGSKA (reference sequence). As DNA, the CDR3 is TGCAGTGCTGTAGGGTTTGAGCAGTTCTTC. Translation: CSAVGFEQFF.

In its sample, this clonotype was seen many times. This chain joins TRBV3-1 and TRBJ2-7, with 8 positions matching TRBD1. This CDR3 contains 15 residues. After removal of 1 base from V and 3 bases from J, the junction contained 5 bases not matched to a gene. In germline, CDR1 is LGHDT, CDR2 YNNKEL (reference sequence). The CDR3 region is CASSQAFGQGYEQYF. CDR3 sequence (DNA): TGTGCCAGCAGCCAAGCATTTGGACAGGGCTACGAGCAGTACTTC.

CDR3 in amino acids: CASSTGINNSPLHF. The CDR3 bases are TGCGCCAGCAGTACAGGGATAAATAATTCACCCCTCCACTTT. V and J are TRBV5-1 and TRBJ1-6; a possible D gene is TRBD1 (6 bases). Germline-derived CDR1 and CDR2 are SGHRS and YFSETQ. This CDR3 comprises 14 residues. The germline V and J ends were trimmed by 5 bases and 5 bases, with 11 bases remaining between them.

This rearrangement joins TRBV19 to TRBJ1-1; D remains ambiguous. Germline V gives CDR1 LNHDA, CDR2 SQIVND (reference sequence). CDR3 length: 16 amino acids. The V end was cut by 5 bases, the J end by 2 bases, with 18 bases between. DNA of the CDR3: TGTGCCAGTAGTCCCAATTCGGCCTCGGGCAACACTGAAGCTTTCTTT. Translated: CASSPNSASGNTEAFF. The whole variable domain, remainder taken from reference TRBV19 and TRBJ1-1, is DGGITQSPKYLFRKEGQNVTLSCEQNLNHDAMYWYRQDPGQGLRLIYYSQIVNDFQKGDIAEGYSVSREKKESFPLTVTSAQKNPTAFYLCASSPNSASGNTEAFFGQGTRLTVV.

V and J are TRBV13 and TRBJ2-7; TRBD2 is a possible D gene (6 bases). V was pared by 0 bases and J by 6 bases, with 12 bases between. The CDR3 loop spans 14 amino acids. In germline, CDR1 is PRHDT, CDR2 FYEKMQ (reference sequence). CDR3 coding DNA: TGTGCCAGCAGCTTAGGTGGAGGGATAGGCGAGCAGTACTTC. This translates into CASSLGGGIGEQYF.

This clonotype has just a few counts. The chain links TRBV15 to TRBJ2-2; D is unresolved. The CDR3 contains 12 residues. Trimming pared 0 bases from V and 8 bases from J, leaving 4 bases between. CDR1 LNHNV and CDR2 YYDKDF come from the germline V gene (reference sequence). The CDR3 bases are TGTGCCACCAGCAGAGATCTAGGGGAGCTGTTTTTT. Translating gives CATSRDLGELFF.